Listed below are T cell receptor beta chains from one sample, sequenced in a study of shared clonotypes between healthy human individuals. Sequenced by immunoSEQ multiplex PCR; TCRdb stores in-frame clones only, minus some. Of around 2.1 million clones listed, about 94% are singletons. Sequenced input: naive CD4+ T cells sorted from blood. Every receptor here comes from a man aged 18 to 30 in good health. Both conserved end residues are part of each CDR3. The D gene is left open where the match is weak. Rows may omit the clone size; those that give it use once, few, many or a size class.

d_gene,abundance,v_gene,j_gene,CDR3aa,CDR3nt
NA,once,TRBV27,TRBJ1-2,CASSLSGGAGYTF,TGTGCCAGCAGTTTATCGGGGGGGGCTGGCTACACCTTC
TRBD1,NA,TRBV6-1,TRBJ2-3,CASSEGWTGMWADTQYF,TGTGCCAGCAGTGAAGGATGGACAGGGATGTGGGCAGATACGCAGTATTTT
NA,NA,TRBV7-2,TRBJ2-2,CASSKQEGPTGELFF,TGTGCCAGCAGCAAACAGGAGGGTCCCACCGGGGAGCTGTTTTTT
TRBD1,NA,TRBV6-1,TRBJ2-7,CASSRDRFSYEQYF,TGTGCCAGCAGTAGGGACAGGTTCTCCTACGAGCAGTACTTC
TRBD2,NA,TRBV2,TRBJ2-5,CASSEPPGGPETQYF,TGTGCCAGCAGTGAACCCCCGGGAGGGCCAGAGACCCAGTACTTC
TRBD1,once,TRBV5-1,TRBJ2-7,CASSLANPGQWTYEQYF,TGCGCCAGCAGCTTGGCGAACCCGGGACAGTGGACCTACGAGCAGTACTTC
TRBD1,NA,TRBV5-6,TRBJ2-7,CASSLGTGRYEQYF,TGTGCCAGCAGCTTGGGGACAGGTCGCTACGAGCAGTACTTC
NA,NA,TRBV14,TRBJ1-4,CASSQPHEKLFF,TGTGCCAGCAGCCAACCTCATGAAAAACTGTTTTTT
NA,NA,TRBV7-9,TRBJ1-2,CASSARTANYGYTF,TGTGCCAGCAGCGCCAGGACCGCTAACTATGGCTACACCTTC
TRBD1,NA,TRBV18,TRBJ2-7,CASSLGTGYSYEQYF,TGTGCCAGCTCACTGGGGACAGGGTATTCCTACGAGCAGTACTTC
TRBD1,NA,TRBV11-1,TRBJ2-4,CASSSDQGESVNIQYF,TGTGCCAGCAGCTCAGATCAGGGGGAATCGGTAAACATTCAGTACTTC
NA,NA,TRBV2,TRBJ2-2,CASSEWGPNTGELFF,TGTGCCAGCAGTGAATGGGGGCCGAACACCGGGGAGCTGTTTTTT
TRBD1,NA,TRBV28,TRBJ1-3,CASSLWDRASSGNTIYF,TGTGCCAGCAGTTTGTGGGACAGGGCCTCCTCTGGAAACACCATATATTTT
NA,NA,TRBV27,TRBJ1-1,CASSSGGLRNTEAFF,TGTGCCAGCAGCTCCGGAGGACTTAGAAACACTGAAGCTTTCTTT
TRBD2,NA,TRBV30,TRBJ2-3,CAWSRGRTSGFTDTQYF,TGTGCCTGGAGTAGGGGGAGGACTAGCGGCTTCACAGATACGCAGTATTTT
NA,once,TRBV6-1,TRBJ2-7,CASSEQPTYEQYF,TGTGCCAGCAGTGAACAGCCTACCTACGAGCAGTACTTC
NA,NA,TRBV19,TRBJ2-7,CASSDGPKSTYEQYF,TGTGCCAGTAGCGACGGACCGAAGTCTACCTACGAGCAGTACTTC
TRBD1,NA,TRBV7-2,TRBJ2-7,CASSRGQGTTYEQYF,TGTGCCAGCAGCCGAGGACAGGGTACCACCTACGAGCAGTACTTC